The 27 T cell receptor beta chains below come from one sample, sequenced in a study of cytomegalovirus exposure and HLA in healthy donors. PCR amplification relied on 60 Vbeta primers (plus 13 Jbeta primers). Assay used: immunoSEQ multiplex PCR; TCRdb lists only in-frame clones, some missing. This table has 100,000 to 150,000 clones, 8% to 11% appearing once. Sequencing was carried out using PBMCs. Receptor source: a woman aged 18-29 years in good health and CMV-seropositive.

A word on this clone: Additional DNA sequences in this sample encode the identical CDR3. V usage is TRBV5-1 and J usage is TRBJ2-2; no reliable D call. This CDR3 region has 13 residues. The germline CDR1 and CDR2 sequences are SGHRS and YFSETQ. The ends were cut back, 0 bases at V and 3 bases at J, with 3 bases in the middle. The CDR3 DNA follows: TGCGCCAGCAGCTTGGCGGACACCGGGGAGCTGTTTTTT. Translated, it gives CASSLADTGELFF.

The chain links TRBV28 to TRBJ1-1; no definite D call. Trimming stripped 2 bases from V and 0 bases from J, with 10 bases between. Germline assignment: CDR1 MDHEN and CDR2 SYDVKM. This CDR3 is built from 15 residues. The CDR3 DNA reads as TGTGCCAGCAGTTTAGGGCCGGCCCTGAACACTGAAGCTTTCTTT. Protein: CASSLGPALNTEAFF.

This sequence joins TRBV9 and TRBJ1-1; tentative D call: TRBD1 (5 bases). Germline assignment: CDR1 SGDLS and CDR2 YYNGEE. The CDR3 is 14 amino acids. Trimming took 4 bases from V and 3 from J, leaving 13 bases between them. As DNA, the CDR3 is TGTGCCAGCAGCCCCTCCGGGGGGGACACTGAAGCTTTCTTT. Its protein is CASSPSGGDTEAFF.

The rearrangement uses TRBV11-2 and TRBJ2-5; D possibly corresponds to TRBD1 (6 bases). V lost 0 bases and J 7 bases, leaving 15 bases between the germline ends. The CDR3 totals 15 residues. CDR1 is SGHAT and CDR2 is FQNNGV in the germline V gene. The CDR3 DNA reads TGTGCCAGCAGCTTAGACCCACAGGGTAGGGTGACCCAGTACTTC. Amino acid sequence: CASSLDPQGRVTQYF.

The chain has TRBV6-5 and TRBJ2-6; D may be TRBD2 (5 bases). Trimming pared 4 bases from V and 2 bases from J, leaving 12 bases between. The V gene's germline CDR1 is MNHEY and CDR2 SVGAGI. CDR3 size: 16 residues. CDR3 region: CASSSGGLPGANVLTF. As DNA, the CDR3 is TGTGCCAGCAGTTCCGGAGGCCTCCCTGGGGCCAACGTCCTGACTTTC.

The chain recombines TRBV28 with TRBJ1-1; 9 bases fit TRBD1. Losses at the gene ends were 4 bases for V and 3 bases for J; bases not matched to a gene: 18. In germline, CDR1 is MDHEN, CDR2 SYDVKM. The length of the CDR3 is 19 residues. This CDR3 is CASSSPPTNRGLGDTEAFF. The CDR3 DNA sequence: TGTGCCAGCAGTTCACCTCCTACTAACAGGGGGCTCGGGGACACTGAAGCTTTCTTT.

As concerns this clone: The sample carries other DNA sequences with the same CDR3. CDR3 DNA sequence: TGTGCCAGCACAAGAGCGGGGGGCTACGAGCAGTACTTC. It yields the protein CASTRAGGYEQYF. This chain connects TRBV2 to TRBJ2-7; the match to TRBD2 covers 9 bases. The trim removed 7 bases at V and 3 bases at J, leaving 4 bases unmatched. Germline V gives CDR1 SNHLY, CDR2 FYNNEI. This CDR3 contains 13 residues.

This clone has a handful of counts. V and J are TRBV19 and TRBJ1-5; no clear D. CDR1 is LNHDA, CDR2 SQIVND, per germline (reference sequence). V lost 3 bases and J 9 bases, leaving 12 bases between the germline ends. This CDR3 spans 13 amino acids. DNA of the CDR3: TGTGCCAGTAGTATCGCGGGGAGGCTGCCCCAGCATTTT. Its protein is CASSIAGRLPQHF. Supplemented by reference TRBV19 and TRBJ1-5, the full variable domain reads DGGITQSPKYLFRKEGQNVTLSCEQNLNHDAMYWYRQDPGQGLRLIYYSQIVNDFQKGDIAEGYSVSREKKESFPLTVTSAQKNPTAFYLCASSIAGRLPQHFGDGTRLSIL.

A few counts support this clone. The chain carries TRBV5-1 and TRBJ1-6; 8 nucleotides align to TRBD1. There are 15 residues in the CDR3. Germline-derived CDR1 and CDR2 are SGHRS and YFSETQ. The junction had 4 bases not matched to a gene; V was cut back by 2 bases and J by 6 bases. CDR3 residues: CASSLQGDPNSPLHF. CDR3 in DNA: TGCGCCAGCAGCTTACAGGGGGATCCTAATTCACCCCTCCACTTT.

This clone has only a few counts. The chain carries TRBV25-1 and TRBJ2-7; 7 bases fit TRBD1. This CDR3 is 14 amino acids long. With V trimmed by 5 bases and J by 6 bases, 10 bases remained unmatched. Looked up from germline, CDR1 is MGHDK and CDR2 is SYGVNS. The CDR3: CASSFGDRVLEQYF. The CDR3 nucleotides read TGTGCCAGCAGTTTTGGGGACAGAGTTCTCGAGCAGTACTTC.

This chain joins TRBV4-1 and TRBJ2-1; D not resolved. Trimming took off 1 base at V and 5 bases at J, with 12 bases between the two ends. Germline V lookup: CDR1 MGHRA, CDR2 YSYEKL. This CDR3 comprises 15 residues. The CDR3 sequence is CASSQGQRIHNEQFF. DNA of the CDR3: TGCGCCAGCAGCCAAGGCCAGCGCATCCACAATGAGCAGTTCTTC.

The chain joins TRBV11-2 to TRBJ2-1; 10 bases are shared with TRBD2. V gave up 3 bases and J gave up 1 base; unmatched junction bases: 12. The V gene's germline CDR1 is SGHAT and CDR2 FQNNGV. The CDR3 totals 19 residues. The CDR3 sequence is CASSFHTRTSGKSYNEQFF. The CDR3 DNA sequence: TGTGCCAGCAGCTTTCACACCCGGACTAGCGGAAAATCCTACAATGAGCAGTTCTTC.

Regarding this clone: The identical CDR3 is also encoded by other nucleotide sequences in the sample. This chain uses TRBV5-4 with TRBJ2-6; 10 positions agree with TRBD1. The CDR3 runs to 16 residues. V lost 4 bases to trimming and J lost 2 bases; unmatched junction nucleotides: 3. The V gene's germline CDR1 is SGHNT and CDR2 YYREEE (reference sequence). The CDR3 nucleotides read TGTGCCAGCAGCCGACAGGGGGCTGCTGGGGCCAACGTCCTGACTTTC. Translating it yields CASSRQGAAGANVLTF.

The chain combines TRBV11-1 with TRBJ2-2, with TRBD2 matching over 8 bases. J lost 1 base, V lost 5 bases, and 6 bases had no gene match. This CDR3 contains 16 residues. Germline CDR1 SGHAT, CDR2 FQDESV (reference sequence). The CDR3 is CASSRSGGQNTGELFF. CDR3 DNA sequence: TGTGCCAGCAGCCGAAGCGGGGGCCAGAACACCGGGGAGCTGTTTTTT.

The gene calls are TRBV2 and TRBJ2-1; TRBD2 aligns across 9 bases. CDR3 length: 14 residues. J was trimmed by 6 bases and V by 7 bases; bases with no gene match: 7. Germline-derived CDR1 and CDR2 are SNHLY and FYNNEI. This CDR3 reads CASMGLAGLNEQFF. The CDR3 DNA reads as TGTGCCAGCATGGGTCTAGCGGGACTCAATGAGCAGTTCTTC.

The chain combines TRBV6-1 with TRBJ1-4; no clear D gene. The CDR3 runs 15 residues. V dropped 1 base and J dropped 0 bases, with 6 bases sitting between them. The germline CDR1 and CDR2 sequences are MNHNS and SASEGT. CDR3 sequence reads: CASSEVPATNEKLFF. The DNA for the CDR3 is TGTGCCAGCAGTGAAGTCCCGGCAACTAATGAAAAACTGTTTTTT.

This clone was observed a handful of times. V gene TRBV28 combines with J gene TRBJ1-1, with 9 nucleotides matching TRBD1. The junction had 11 bases not matched to a gene; V was cut back by 3 bases and J by 6 bases. From germline, CDR1 is MDHEN and CDR2 SYDVKM. The CDR3 length is 16 residues. CDR3 coding DNA: TGTGCCAGCAGTTTTTCGGCCACAGGGGGCCTTGCTGAAGCTTTCTTT. This translates into CASSFSATGGLAEAFF.

The chain employs TRBV7-9 and TRBJ1-2; TRBD1 is a possible D gene (5 bases). Germline values: CDR1 SEHNR, CDR2 FQNEAQ (reference sequence). V gave up 3 bases and J gave up 4 bases, with 9 bases separating them. The CDR3 extends over 13 amino acids. The CDR3 sequence: CASSLGQIYGYTF. The DNA of the CDR3 is TGTGCCAGCAGCTTGGGGCAGATCTATGGCTACACCTTC. The full variable domain, rest sourced from reference TRBV7-9 and TRBJ1-2, is DTGVSQNPRHKITKRGQNVTFRCDPISEHNRLYWYRQTLGQGPEFLTYFQNEAQLEKSRLLSDRFSAERPKGSFSTLEIQRTEQGDSAMYLCASSLGQIYGYTFGSGTRLTVV.

This clone was recorded many times. The CDR3 sequence is CASRDSSYNEQFF. CDR3 DNA: TGTGCCAGCAGGGACTCTTCCTACAATGAGCAGTTCTTC. This rearrangement joins TRBV9 to TRBJ2-1, with D perhaps matching TRBD2 (5 bases). The CDR3 length is 13 residues. The germline V gene encodes CDR1 SGDLS and CDR2 YYNGEE. V was shortened by 5 bases and J by 1 base, with 7 bases between the two germline ends.

This clone was observed a few times. V usage is TRBV11-3 and J usage is TRBJ2-1; D remains ambiguous. Trimming took 5 bases from V and 6 from J, leaving 14 bases between them. The CDR3 is 14 residues long. CDR1 and CDR2 (germline): SGHNT, YENEEA. CDR3 sequence (DNA): TGTGCCAGCAGCCGAAGCCTATCCCCCAATGAGCAGTTCTTC. Translated: CASSRSLSPNEQFF.

The rearrangement uses TRBV4-1 and TRBJ1-1; D remains unclear. Germline values: CDR1 MGHRA, CDR2 YSYEKL. V was trimmed by 0 bases and J by 5 bases, leaving 10 bases between them. The CDR3 contains 14 residues. The CDR3 DNA reads TGCGCCAGCAGCCAAGAAGAATGGCTGACTGAAGCTTTCTTT. Protein: CASSQEEWLTEAFF.

This clone was picked up one time. The chain employs TRBV10-1 and TRBJ1-1, with D uncertain. The CDR3 has 14 residues. The V gene's germline CDR1 is WNHNN and CDR2 SYGVQD (reference sequence). The V gene lost 2 bases and the J gene lost 7 bases, with 14 bases spanning the gap. The DNA for the CDR3 is TGCGCCAGCAGTGAGCCGACCCTGGGGAGTGAAGCTTTCTTT. As protein: CASSEPTLGSEAFF.

In this sample, this clone turned up once. The rearrangement uses TRBV7-6 and TRBJ2-1; perhaps TRBD2 as D (5 bases). CDR1 is SGHVS and CDR2 is FNYEAQ in the germline V gene. V lost 1 base, J lost 4 bases, and 11 bases lay in between. CDR3 length: 15 residues. The CDR3 region has the DNA TGTGCCAGCAGCTTAGTGGTGGGAGAGTACAATGAGCAGTTCTTC. Translated: CASSLVVGEYNEQFF.

This clone has just a few counts. This chain joins TRBV30 and TRBJ2-5, with a weak D call TRBD1 (6 bases). Germline assignment: CDR1 GTSNPN and CDR2 SVGIG (reference sequence). This CDR3 is 13 amino acids long. V was clipped by 0 bases and J by 5 bases, with 10 bases between them. CDR3: CAWSVWQGETQYF. The CDR3 region has the DNA TGTGCCTGGAGTGTATGGCAGGGGGAGACCCAGTACTTC.

J is TRBJ1-1 and V is TRBV4-2; the D gene is possibly TRBD1 (5 bases). V was pared by 1 base and J by 10 bases, with 19 bases between. This CDR3 has 15 amino acids. Germline CDR1 reads LGHNA; CDR2 reads YNFKEQ. Written as DNA, the CDR3 is TGTGCCAGCAGCCAAGCCCCGGACACCCCGGTCGGAGCTTTCTTT. Translating it yields CASSQAPDTPVGAFF.

This clone was counted only a few times. The CDR3 loop reads CASSPPGLAPGELFF. CDR3 nucleotides: TGTGCCAGCAGCCCGCCGGGACTAGCTCCCGGGGAGCTGTTTTTT. This sequence joins TRBV7-9 and TRBJ2-2, with TRBD2 identical over 9 bases. V shed 5 bases, J shed 6 bases, and the junction held 7 bases outside the gene matches. CDR1 is SEHNR and CDR2 is FQNEAQ in the germline V gene (reference sequence). There are 15 residues in the CDR3.

In this sample, this clone turned up a few times. The rearrangement links TRBV5-5 to TRBJ2-1; tentatively, D is TRBD2 (6 bases). The CDR3 sequence is 13 residues long. Germline V CDR1 and CDR2: SGHKS, YYEKEE (reference sequence). V lost 4 bases and J lost 9, with 14 bases in between. The CDR3 bases are TGTGCCAGCAGCCACTATGGGGGAGGTGAGCAGTTCTTC. This gives the protein CASSHYGGGEQFF.